Below are 13 T cell receptor beta chains sequenced from a single sample in a study of memory CD4+ T cells and cytomegalovirus serostatus. Single viable CD3+CD4+CD8-CD45RO+ cells were sorted as the memory CD4+ T cells. Here immunoSEQ multiplex PCR was the method, and the copy in TCRdb shows in-frame clones only, minus some. The table includes 60,000 or so clones, approximately 86% detected once. The sample consisted of memory CD4+ T cells from blood. The receptors originated from an adult in good health and CMV-seronegative. Some clones in this sample may be carry-over from other donors' samples.

The chain combines TRBV5-1 with TRBJ2-7; 9 bases line up with TRBD2. The CDR3 is 15 residues long. Germline V gives CDR1 SGHRS, CDR2 YFSETQ. J was trimmed by 4 bases and V by 4 bases; bases with no gene match: 9. The CDR3 loop is CASSLSAGGPYEQYF. For the CDR3, the DNA is TGCGCCAGCAGCCTTTCTGCGGGAGGGCCTTACGAGCAGTACTTC.

The rearrangement links TRBV7-2 to TRBJ2-5, with D unresolved. V dropped 5 bases and J dropped 9 bases, with 19 bases sitting between them. The CDR3 spans 14 residues. In germline, CDR1 is SGHTA, CDR2 FQGNSA. The CDR3 nucleotides read TGTGCCAGCAGCACCACTACGTCCCAAGACGCCCAGTACTTC. Its protein product is CASSTTTSQDAQYF. The full variable domain, completed using reference TRBV7-2 and TRBJ2-5, is GAGVSQSPSNKVTEKGKDVELRCDPISGHTALYWYRQSLGQGLEFLIYFQGNSAPDKSGLPSDRFSAERTGGSVSTLTIQRTQQEDSAVYLCASSTTTSQDAQYFGPGTRLLVL.

This clone was counted a single time. The chain uses TRBV5-6 and TRBJ2-7; D unclear. The CDR3 is 14 amino acids. Per germline, CDR1 SGHDT and CDR2 YYEEEE. Trimming cost V 1 base and J 9 bases, with 17 bases left between them. The CDR3 DNA reads as TGTGCCAGCAGCTTGAGGCAGGATCCCGGTGTGCAGTACTTC. This codes for CASSLRQDPGVQYF.

The chain is built from TRBV28 and TRBJ2-1, with 10 bases aligning to TRBD2. The junction had 12 bases not matched to a gene; V was cut back by 8 bases and J by 8 bases. Germline CDR1 reads MDHEN; CDR2 reads SYDVKM. There are 15 residues in the CDR3. The CDR3 is CASDQASGSLYEQFF. In DNA, the CDR3 is TGTGCCAGCGACCAGGCTAGCGGGAGTCTGTATGAGCAGTTCTTC.

This sequence joins TRBV12-5 and TRBJ2-5, with no clear D. V gave up 6 bases and J gave up 3 bases, with 14 bases separating them. The CDR3 totals 14 residues. The germline V gene encodes CDR1 LGHNT and CDR2 FRNRAP. CDR3 in DNA: TGTGCTAGTGGGGCTTTCGGAGAGGAAGAGACCCAGTACTTC. Protein: CASGAFGEEETQYF.

The rearrangement links TRBV19 to TRBJ1-2; the match to TRBD1 covers 9 bases. V shed 5 bases, J shed 7 bases, and the junction held 11 bases outside the gene matches. Germline loops: CDR1 LNHDA, CDR2 SQIVND (reference sequence). This CDR3 is 15 amino acids long. CDR3 sequence (DNA): TGTGCCAGTAGTTCGGACAGGGGAGGGTTAAGTGGCTACACCTTC. Translation: CASSSDRGGLSGYTF.

This chain connects TRBV5-4 to TRBJ2-7; D is uncertain. Deletions cut 4 bases from V and 2 bases from J, with 10 bases between. Germline CDR1 SGHNT, CDR2 YYREEE (reference sequence). The CDR3 has 13 amino acids. CDR3 residues: CASSIEPAYEQYF. The DNA for the CDR3 is TGTGCCAGCAGCATAGAGCCGGCCTACGAGCAGTACTTC.

The sample holds a few counts of this clone. V usage is TRBV6-1 and J usage is TRBJ2-5, with D maybe TRBD2 (5 bases). The length of the CDR3 is 15 residues. V was pared by 1 base and J by 5 bases, with 14 bases between. CDR1 MNHNS and CDR2 SASEGT come from the germline V gene. The CDR3, as DNA: TGTGCCAGCAGTGAAGGGCTTAGCGAGAGGGAGACCCAGTACTTC. Protein: CASSEGLSERETQYF.

This rearrangement joins TRBV25-1 to TRBJ1-5, with TRBD1 identical over 11 bases. Germline CDR1 reads MGHDK; CDR2 reads SYGVNS. CDR3 length: 15 amino acids. Unmatched junction bases numbered 5, after V lost 4 bases and J lost 6 bases. The DNA of the CDR3 is TGTGCCAGCAGTGCCGGGACAGGGGGATCTCAGCCCCAGCATTTT. It translates to CASSAGTGGSQPQHF.

The chain is built from TRBV6-6 and TRBJ1-2; D gene unclear. The CDR3 length is 12 residues. Trimming left V 5 bases short and J 4 bases short, with 8 bases between. The germline V gene has CDR1 MNHNY and CDR2 SVGAGI (reference sequence). CDR3 sequence: CASSPTPYGYTF. CDR3 in DNA: TGTGCCAGCAGTCCTACCCCCTATGGCTACACCTTC.

The genes are TRBV4-2 and TRBJ2-1; 9 bases align to TRBD2. The CDR3 totals 15 residues. After removal of 4 bases from V and 7 bases from J, the junction contained 8 bases not matched to a gene. In germline, CDR1 is LGHNA, CDR2 YNFKEQ. The CDR3 bases are TGTGCCAGCAGCCTCCCGAGCGGGGGGCAGAATGAGCAGTTCTTC. Its protein is CASSLPSGGQNEQFF.

The gene calls are TRBV27 and TRBJ2-7; TRBD1 matches at 9 bases. This CDR3 has 12 residues. The germline V gene has CDR1 MNHEY and CDR2 SMNVEV (reference sequence). V trimming: 11 bases; J trimming: 2 bases; junction bases outside the gene matches: 4. The CDR3 DNA reads as TGTGCCTCCCGGGACAGGGCCTACGAGCAGTACTTC. This sequence encodes CASRDRAYEQYF.

This clone has more than one count but fewer than ten. The CDR3 DNA reads as TGTGCCAGCAGCTTGGATGTCGGATCCTACGAGCAGTACTTC. It specifies CASSLDVGSYEQYF. The chain recombines TRBV5-8 with TRBJ2-7; D call uncertain. From germline, CDR1 is SGHTS and CDR2 YDEGEE. V was pared by 0 bases and J by 1 base, with 8 bases between. This CDR3 spans 14 amino acids.